Included here is one TCR beta chain sequence, with context. The entry originates in a study of blood T cell repertoires in COVID-19. On the study more broadly: Donors in the United States, Italy and Spain gave samples during acute or convalescent COVID-19. T cells, B-cell-depleted T cells, or PBMCs provided the cDNA or gDNA that served as material.

Only in-frame clones appear in the TCRdb table, and some are missing; sequencing was by immunoSEQ multiplex PCR. Of a few hundred thousand clones listed, approximately 90% are singletons. The CDR3 is 12 residues long. Trimming took 3 bases from V and 3 from J, leaving 9 bases between them. The germline CDR1 and CDR2 sequences are GTSNPN and SVGIG (reference sequence). This receptor was obtained from a man aged 18 to 30 with active or convalescent COVID-19. The J gene is TRBJ2-7, the V gene TRBV30, with D possibly TRBD2 on 6 matching bases. The sequenced sample consisted of peripheral blood. The CDR3 sequence is CAWSFGGYEQYF. In nucleotides, the CDR3 is TGTGCCTGGAGCTTCGGGGGCTACGAGCAGTACTTC.